In its sample, the clone carrying this TCR beta chain was seen many times. Its antigen is still unknown. This record comes from a study of T-cell reconstitution after alpha-beta-depleted transplantation in children. Study conclusions and caveats: T-cell counts and diversity at one year post-transplant came mainly from newly produced T cells. At around two months after transplant, the alpha-beta T cells were reportedly derived from several hundred expanded clones that came from non-depleted graft cells.

V dropped 4 bases and J dropped 3 bases, with 13 bases sitting between them. There are 15 residues in the CDR3. CDR1 is MNHNS and CDR2 is SASEGT in the germline V gene. Unique molecular identifiers were incorporated during preparation of the TCRbeta library. TCRdb reanalysed the PCR reads using MiXCR and keeps one entry per CDR3 protein. The sample includes hundreds of thousands of distinct CDR3 sequences, around 7.3% of them seen just once. Source: peripheral blood, taken 360 days after TCRalphabeta/CD19-depleted stem cell transplant. The V call is TRBV6-1, the J call TRBJ2-1; a weak D match, TRBD1 (6 bases). This TCR was recovered from a female patient under 10 years old who had a stem cell transplant for Fanconi anemia, so the T cells may come from the graft donor. CDR3 loop: CASSGGEGGYNEQFF. CDR3 in DNA: TGTGCCAGCAGTGGGGGTGAAGGGGGCTACAATGAGCAGTTCTTC.